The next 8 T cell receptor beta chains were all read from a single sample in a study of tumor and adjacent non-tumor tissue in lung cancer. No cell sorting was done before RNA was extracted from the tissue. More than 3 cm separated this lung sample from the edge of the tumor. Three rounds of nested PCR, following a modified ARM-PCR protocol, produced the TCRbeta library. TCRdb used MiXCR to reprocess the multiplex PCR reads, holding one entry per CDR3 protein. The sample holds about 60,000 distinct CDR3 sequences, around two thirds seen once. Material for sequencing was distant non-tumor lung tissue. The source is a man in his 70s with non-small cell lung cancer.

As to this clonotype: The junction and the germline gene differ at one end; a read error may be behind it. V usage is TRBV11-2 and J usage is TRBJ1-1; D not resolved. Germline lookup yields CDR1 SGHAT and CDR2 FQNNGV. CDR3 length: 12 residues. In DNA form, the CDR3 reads TGTGCCAGCGGCTTAGGAGACACTGAAGCTTTCTTT. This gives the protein CASGLGDTEAFF.

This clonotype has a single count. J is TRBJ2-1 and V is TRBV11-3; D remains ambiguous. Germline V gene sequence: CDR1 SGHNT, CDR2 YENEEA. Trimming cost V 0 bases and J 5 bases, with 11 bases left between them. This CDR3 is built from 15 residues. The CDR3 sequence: CASSLDRLTNNEQFF. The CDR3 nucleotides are TGTGCCAGCAGCTTAGATCGGTTAACTAACAATGAGCAGTTCTTC.

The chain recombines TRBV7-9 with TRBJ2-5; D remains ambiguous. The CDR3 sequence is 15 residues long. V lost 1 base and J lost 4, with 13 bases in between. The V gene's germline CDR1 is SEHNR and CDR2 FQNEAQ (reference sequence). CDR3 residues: CASSLVAGPIETQYF. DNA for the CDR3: TGTGCCAGCAGCTTAGTGGCAGGCCCAATAGAGACCCAGTACTTC.

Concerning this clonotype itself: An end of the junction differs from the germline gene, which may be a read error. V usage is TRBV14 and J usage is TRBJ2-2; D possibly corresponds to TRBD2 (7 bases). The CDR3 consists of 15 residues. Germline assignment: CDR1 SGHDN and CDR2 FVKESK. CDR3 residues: CASSQGLARAGEVFF. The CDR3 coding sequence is TGTGCCAGCAGCCAAGGACTAGCAAGGGCAGGGGAGGTGTTTTTT.

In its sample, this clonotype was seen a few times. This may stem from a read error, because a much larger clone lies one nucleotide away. In DNA, the CDR3 is TGTGCCAGCAGCCTCGCCAGGGCTACCAACGCGCGAGGTAATACGCAGTATTTT. Protein: CASSLARATNARGNTQYF. The chain uses TRBV4-2 and TRBJ2-3, with a weak D call TRBD1 (5 bases). V lost 4 bases and J lost 7, with 27 bases in between. CDR1 is LGHNA and CDR2 is YNFKEQ in the germline V gene. The CDR3 contains 18 residues.

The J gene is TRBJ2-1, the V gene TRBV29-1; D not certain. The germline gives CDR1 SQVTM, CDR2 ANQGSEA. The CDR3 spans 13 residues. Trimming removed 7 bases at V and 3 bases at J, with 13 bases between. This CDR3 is CSARIGLYNEQFF. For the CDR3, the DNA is TGCAGCGCCCGGATAGGCCTCTACAATGAGCAGTTCTTC.

The CDR3 protein is CASSQGSGVWYGYTF. The CDR3 coding sequence is TGCGCCAGCAGCCAAGGGTCAGGGGTCTGGTATGGCTACACCTTC. The chain employs TRBV4-1 and TRBJ1-2, with D perhaps TRBD1 (6 bases). The CDR3 sequence is 15 residues long. The germline V gene has CDR1 MGHRA and CDR2 YSYEKL. Trimming pared 1 base from V and 5 bases from J, leaving 14 bases between.

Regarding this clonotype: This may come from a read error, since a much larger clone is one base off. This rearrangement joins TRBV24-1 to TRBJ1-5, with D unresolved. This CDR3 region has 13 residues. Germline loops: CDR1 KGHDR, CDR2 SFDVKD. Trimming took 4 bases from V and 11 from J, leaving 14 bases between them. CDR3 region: CATSETSLKAQHF. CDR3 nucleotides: TGTGCCACCAGTGAGACGAGCCTCAAGGCCCAGCATTTT.